This TCR beta chain stems from a study of blood T cell repertoires in COVID-19. This table comes from immunoSEQ multiplex PCR, and its TCRdb copy is limited to in-frame clones, with some not included. In the table there are roughly 500,000 clones, roughly 88% of which are singletons. Recruitment covered about two dozen US areas and drew participants whose ages spanned roughly 18 to 90 years. Germline V gene sequence: CDR1 SGHNT, CDR2 YENEEA. CDR3 length: 15 residues. Losses at the gene ends were 3 bases for V and 9 bases for J; bases not matched to a gene: 7. This sequence originates from a middle-aged woman who had recovered from COVID-19. Sequencing used PBMCs or T cells enriched from blood (not recorded which). The genes are TRBV11-3 and TRBJ2-1; 11 bases match TRBD1. The CDR3 nucleotides read TGTGCCAGCAGCTTCCGGGACAGGGGGTTAAGTGAGCAGTTCTTC. This translates into CASSFRDRGLSEQFF. Using reference TRBV11-3 and TRBJ2-1 for the parts outside the CDR3, the full variable domain is EAGVVQSPRYKIIEKKQPVAFWCNPISGHNTLYWYLQNLGQGPELLIRYENEEAVDDSQLPKDRFSAERLKGVDSTLKIQPAELGDSAVYLCASSFRDRGLSEQFFGPGTRLTVL.